Only a few counts were recorded for the clone carrying this T cell receptor beta chain. Its antigen is not known. This record belongs to a study of CD8+ T cells in alopecia areata. The CDR3 loop spans 15 amino acids. The V and J ends lost 3 bases and 8 bases, in that order; junction bases with no gene match: 9. Germline V gene sequence: CDR1 SNHLY, CDR2 FYNNEI. Treatment denoted: oral pan-JAK inhibitor, 5-10 mg twice daily. Regarding the study as a whole: Expanded CD8+ clones among the top 100, as well as scalp clonality, were significantly decreased by tofacitinib.

Following RNA extraction, reverse transcription yielded cDNA that acted as the sequencing template. Clones were sequenced by immunoSEQ multiplex PCR, and TCRdb holds only the in-frame ones, with some missing. The data show 150,000 to 200,000 clones, with over 55% seen just once and over 1% held by the top ten. The chain joins TRBV2 to TRBJ1-4, with 7 bases identical to TRBD1. The material sequenced was CD4+ T cells sorted from blood, taken at week 24, from a patient treated with tofacitinib. The TCR sequence derives from a human donor with alopecia areata. This CDR3 reads CASSDSRGRGEKLFF. The DNA of the CDR3 is TGTGCCAGCAGTGATTCAAGGGGGCGCGGGGAAAAACTGTTTTTT.